This TCR beta chain was recorded in a study of CD8 T cells in Susac syndrome. Losses at the gene ends were 6 bases for V and 4 bases for J; bases not matched to a gene: 6. The V gene's germline CDR1 is SGHVS and CDR2 FQNEAQ. The CDR3 runs 14 residues. Healthy donors formed controls matched for age and sex. An input of about 0.45 to 1 ug of RNA was subjected to reverse transcription using random hexamers. By means of immunoSEQ multiplex PCR, TCR beta CDR3 spanning 54 Vbeta and 13 Jbeta underwent amplification. One entry per CDR3 protein, called by TCRdb with MiXCR from the immunoSEQ multiplex PCR reads. The profile covers approximately 130,000 distinct CDR3 sequences, with less than 95% appearing a single time and approximately 0.089% taken by the ten largest.

Input material: CD4+ T cells from PBMCs. The chain carries TRBV7-8 and TRBJ1-5; 7 positions agree with TRBD1. The origin of this receptor is a human donor in good health. This CDR3 reads CASRGGEGNQPQHF. CDR3 bases: TGTGCCAGCAGAGGGGGCGAGGGGAATCAGCCCCAGCATTTT.